One sample yielded the 30 T cell receptor beta chains listed below, sequenced in a study of T cell clonotyping in hematopoietic cell transplantation. Time point noted: recipient sample about 28 days before transplant, after cytoreduction. Clones were sequenced by immunoSEQ multiplex PCR, and TCRdb holds only the in-frame ones, with some missing. The profile shows more than 8,000 clones, about 88% of them singletons. This sample comprised peripheral blood mononuclear cells, obtained before stem cell transplant. These receptors came from a woman aged 60 to 75 with acute myeloid leukemia. Some clones in this sample may be carry-over from other donors' samples.

The chain has TRBV28 and TRBJ2-7; D is unresolved. Trimming took off 3 bases at V and 3 bases at J, with 6 bases between the two ends. Germline CDR1 MDHEN, CDR2 SYDVKM. This CDR3 has 12 residues. CDR3 loop: CASSLSDYEQYF. For the CDR3, the DNA is TGTGCCAGCAGTTTGAGTGACTACGAGCAGTACTTC. Full variable domain (missing parts from reference TRBV28 and TRBJ2-7): DVKVTQSSRYLVKRTGEKVFLECVQDMDHENMFWYRQDPGLGLRLIYFSYDVKMKEKGDIPEGYSVSREKKERFSLILESASTNQTSMYLCASSLSDYEQYFGPGTRLTVT.

V is TRBV2 and J is TRBJ1-5; D is possibly TRBD1 (5 bases). The CDR3 has 16 residues. Germline assignment: CDR1 SNHLY and CDR2 FYNNEI. Trimming pared 2 bases from V and 0 bases from J, leaving 11 bases between. CDR3 loop: CASSEPGYDSNQPQHF. The CDR3 nucleotides are TGTGCCAGCAGTGAACCAGGGTACGATAGCAATCAGCCCCAGCATTTT.

V is TRBV29-1 and J is TRBJ1-1; 9 bases line up with TRBD1. V shed 0 bases and J 4 bases; nucleotides not matched to a gene: 6. Germline CDR1 reads SQVTM; CDR2 reads ANQGSEA. The CDR3 length is 15 residues. CDR3 amino acids: CSVEEVNRGRTEAFF. The CDR3 DNA reads as TGCAGCGTTGAAGAGGTTAACAGGGGGCGCACTGAAGCTTTCTTT.

The rearrangement uses TRBV7-9 and TRBJ2-1; either TRBD1 or TRBD2 may supply D (5 bases each). This CDR3 has 17 amino acids. V dropped 6 bases and J dropped 3 bases, with 21 bases sitting between them. The germline gives CDR1 SEHNR, CDR2 FQNEAQ (reference sequence). CDR3 region: CASSRTGAGGLYNEQFF. In DNA form, the CDR3 reads TGTGCCAGCAGTCGCACTGGGGCGGGCGGGCTCTACAATGAGCAGTTCTTC. Complete variable domain (other parts from reference TRBV7-9 and TRBJ2-1): DTGVSQNPRHKITKRGQNVTFRCDPISEHNRLYWYRQTLGQGPEFLTYFQNEAQLEKSRLLSDRFSAERPKGSFSTLEIQRTEQGDSAMYLCASSRTGAGGLYNEQFFGPGTRLTVL.

V gene TRBV7-2 combines with J gene TRBJ2-1; TRBD2 agrees at 10 bases. Germline V gene sequence: CDR1 SGHTA, CDR2 FQGNSA. V dropped 6 bases and J dropped 0; count of bases not matched to a gene: 14. CDR3 length: 19 amino acids. CDR3 in DNA: TGTGCCAGCAGGCCCTCTTCAGCGGGAGGGGGGGGCTCCTACAATGAGCAGTTCTTC. This sequence encodes CASRPSSAGGGGSYNEQFF.

The chain links TRBV9 to TRBJ2-1; 11 positions match TRBD2. The CDR3 is made up of 15 amino acids. Germline CDR1 SGDLS, CDR2 YYNGEE. Losses at the gene ends were 4 bases for V and 6 bases for J; bases not matched to a gene: 6. The CDR3 DNA reads TGTGCCAGCAGCAATAGCGGGAGGGGGGGCAATGAGCAGTTCTTC. Encoded protein: CASSNSGRGGNEQFF.

This clone has a single count. The chain links TRBV19 to TRBJ2-3; weak D call: TRBD1 (5 bases). The V gene's germline CDR1 is LNHDA and CDR2 SQIVND (reference sequence). There are 13 residues in the CDR3. Trimming took off 0 bases at V and 6 bases at J, with 7 bases between the two ends. In DNA form, the CDR3 reads TGTGCCAGTAGTATAGATCCAGGGGATACGCAGTATTTT. Translated, it gives CASSIDPGDTQYF.

The V and J genes are TRBV11-2 and TRBJ1-1; possibly TRBD1 for D (5 bases). This CDR3 spans 14 amino acids. CDR1 and CDR2 from the germline V gene are SGHAT and FQNNGV. V lost 2 bases to trimming and J lost 3 bases, with 10 bases between them. This CDR3 is CASSLSRGHTEAFF. The CDR3 DNA follows: TGTGCCAGCAGCTTATCACGGGGACACACTGAAGCTTTCTTT.

This chain connects TRBV28 to TRBJ2-5; 7 bases are a match to TRBD1. The tail of the sequence fits TRBJ2-7 better, so the J call may be wrong. The CDR3 covers 12 residues. Looked up from germline, CDR1 is MDHEN and CDR2 is SYDVKM. CDR3 in DNA: TGTGCCAGCAATACAGGGGTCCACGAGCAGTACTTC. This gives the protein CASNTGVHEQYF.

This clone was picked up one time. CDR3 protein: CASRGGVIVTSPDTEAFF. The CDR3 nucleotides are TGTGCCAGCAGAGGGGGGGTAATCGTTACCTCACCGGACACTGAAGCTTTCTTT. The genes are TRBV7-2 and TRBJ1-1; TRBD1 is a possible D gene (6 bases). Trimming cost V 6 bases and J 3 bases, with 26 bases left between them. Per germline, CDR1 SGHTA and CDR2 FQGNSA. The CDR3 is 18 residues long.

J is TRBJ2-1 and V is TRBV28; 12 nucleotides align to TRBD1. The V segment lost 9 bases and the J segment 8 bases; nucleotides outside the gene matches: 5. The CDR3 totals 13 residues. Looked up from germline, CDR1 is MDHEN and CDR2 is SYDVKM. CDR3 bases: TGTGCCAGTACGGGACAGGGGGCTTATGAGCAGTTCTTC. Its translation: CASTGQGAYEQFF.

This chain uses TRBV21-1 with TRBJ1-2; the DNA was not used to check the table's D call, TRBD1. TRBV21-1 is labeled a pseudogene. The CDR3 is 14 amino acids. In nucleotides, the CDR3 is TGTGCCAGCTGGGACAGGGACTTCCTAACGAGCTACACCTTC. Its protein product is CASWDRDFLTSYTF.

This clone was counted a single time. The CDR3 bases are TGTGCCTGGAGTGGGGGGACAGGGGGCGACTATAATTCACCCCTCCACTTT. This codes for CAWSGGTGGDYNSPLHF. The chain has TRBV30 and TRBJ1-6, with 12 bases that match TRBD1. V dropped 1 base and J dropped 3; count of bases not matched to a gene: 4. Germline V gives CDR1 GTSNPN, CDR2 SVGIG (reference sequence). CDR3 length: 17 residues.

The chain couples TRBV2 to TRBJ2-3, with 10 bases matching TRBD2. The CDR3 runs to 15 residues. CDR1 SNHLY and CDR2 FYNNEI come from the germline V gene. The J segment lost 2 bases and the V segment lost 6 bases, leaving 5 bases of the junction unmatched. The CDR3 bases are TGTGCCAGCAGGGGACTAGCGCCTTACACAGATACGCAGTATTTT. Translation gives CASRGLAPYTDTQYF.

The chain couples TRBV27 to TRBJ1-5; D is possibly TRBD1 (5 bases). This CDR3 has 21 residues. The germline CDR1 and CDR2 sequences are MNHEY and SMNVEV (reference sequence). V was shortened by 0 bases and J by 1 base, with 25 bases between the two germline ends. In DNA form, the CDR3 reads TGTGCCAGCAGTTTATCGCGAAGGGTTTCAGGGCGAGGAGTGAGCAATCAGCCCCAGCATTTT. The encoded protein is CASSLSRRVSGRGVSNQPQHF.

This clone was detected once. The chain recombines TRBV27 with TRBJ2-2; D gene unclear. The CDR3 loop spans 12 amino acids. Trimming left V 3 bases short and J 6 bases short, with 5 bases between. Germline CDR1 MNHEY, CDR2 SMNVEV (reference sequence). CDR3 sequence: CASSFPPGELFF. DNA of the CDR3: TGTGCCAGCAGTTTCCCCCCCGGGGAGCTGTTTTTT.

This sequence joins TRBV6-5 and TRBJ1-1; a weak D match, TRBD1 (5 bases). V shed 0 bases and J shed 5 bases, with 7 bases lying between them. Per germline, CDR1 MNHEY and CDR2 SVGAGI. The CDR3 consists of 13 residues. In nucleotides, the CDR3 is TGTGCCAGCAGTTACTCGGGGGAGACTGAAGCTTTCTTT. It yields the protein CASSYSGETEAFF.

This chain connects TRBV2 to TRBJ1-2; D is unresolved. The germline gives CDR1 SNHLY, CDR2 FYNNEI. V was shortened by 1 base and J by 3 bases, with 9 bases between the two germline ends. The CDR3 has 14 amino acids. The CDR3 nucleotides read TGTGCCAGCAGTGAAGGGGCCCTATACTATGGCTACACCTTC. As protein: CASSEGALYYGYTF.

The chain uses TRBV2 and TRBJ2-4; D remains unclear. Per germline, CDR1 SNHLY and CDR2 FYNNEI. The CDR3 extends over 14 amino acids. With 5 bases removed from V and 0 bases from J, the gap between germline ends came to 8 bases. The CDR3 sequence is CASSYSIAKNIQYF. CDR3 nucleotides: TGTGCCAGCAGTTACAGCATAGCCAAAAACATTCAGTACTTC.

The chain links TRBV7-2 to TRBJ2-1, with D possibly being TRBD1 (5 bases). The germline V gene encodes CDR1 SGHTA and CDR2 FQGNSA. Between the trimmed V and J ends, which lost 1 base and 9 bases, there was a span of 16 bases. CDR3 length: 15 residues. The CDR3 protein is CASSLVGSGIGEQFF. As DNA, the CDR3 is TGTGCCAGCAGCTTAGTTGGCTCAGGGATTGGTGAGCAGTTCTTC.

The J gene is TRBJ2-2, the V gene TRBV19; TRBD2 matches at 7 bases. The V gene end was trimmed by 5 bases and the J gene end by 4 bases; junction bases not matched to a gene: 10. This CDR3 contains 16 residues. The germline CDR1 and CDR2 sequences are LNHDA and SQIVND (reference sequence). This CDR3 reads CASSAYSGWGTGELFF. CDR3 sequence (DNA): TGTGCCAGTAGTGCTTATAGCGGGTGGGGCACCGGGGAGCTGTTTTTT.

This clone was seen only once. V is TRBV6-4 and J is TRBJ2-1, with TRBD2 as a possible D gene (6 bases). Per germline, CDR1 MRHNA and CDR2 SNTAGT. Trimming took off 5 bases at V and 0 bases at J, with 8 bases between the two ends. This CDR3 region has 14 residues. The DNA for the CDR3 is TGTGCCAGCAGTCCCGGGAGCTCCTACAATGAGCAGTTCTTC. It encodes CASSPGSSYNEQFF.

V is TRBV7-2 and J is TRBJ2-5, with 7 bases matching TRBD2. The V gene end was trimmed by 5 bases and the J gene end by 0 bases; junction bases not matched to a gene: 9. CDR1 SGHTA and CDR2 FQGNSA come from the germline V gene. There are 16 residues in the CDR3. The CDR3 region is CASSPEAGQDQETQYF. The CDR3, as DNA: TGTGCCAGCAGCCCTGAAGCGGGGCAGGACCAAGAGACCCAGTACTTC.

This clone was seen only a few times. J is TRBJ1-5 and V is TRBV19; TRBD1 might be the D (5 bases). V dropped 7 bases and J dropped 4 bases, with 17 bases sitting between them. There are 15 residues in the CDR3. Germline V gene data show CDR1 as LNHDA and CDR2 as SQIVND (reference sequence). CDR3 sequence reads: CASTIGGRANQPQHF. The CDR3 DNA is TGTGCCAGTACTATCGGCGGCAGGGCTAATCAGCCCCAGCATTTT.

The chain links TRBV5-1 to TRBJ2-3, with 9 bases lining up with TRBD2. The CDR3 consists of 17 residues. The germline CDR1 and CDR2 sequences are SGHRS and YFSETQ. Trimming cost V 2 bases and J 3 bases; bases outside gene matches: 10. CDR3 sequence: CASSFRSLSGSTDTQYF. CDR3 bases: TGCGCCAGCAGCTTCCGATCGCTTAGCGGGAGTACAGATACGCAGTATTTT. Filled out from reference TRBV5-1 and TRBJ2-3, the complete variable domain reads KAGVTQTPRYLIKTRGQQVTLSCSPISGHRSVSWYQQTPGQGLQFLFEYFSETQRNKGNFPGRFSGRQFSNSRSEMNVSTLELGDSALYLCASSFRSLSGSTDTQYFGPGTRLTVL.

The chain links TRBV28 to TRBJ1-2, with D unresolved. This CDR3 is 14 amino acids long. Trimming removed 6 bases from V and 0 bases from J, with 11 bases in between. The V gene's germline CDR1 is MDHEN and CDR2 SYDVKM. The CDR3 coding sequence is TGTGCCAGCAGCACATTCAGGACTAACTATGGCTACACCTTC. This gives the protein CASSTFRTNYGYTF.

In nucleotides, the CDR3 is TGTGCCTGGAGTGTTCTCGATGCAGGGCAGTACTTC. Protein sequence: CAWSVLDAGQYF. This chain links TRBV30 with TRBJ2-7, with D hard to call. The CDR3 has 12 residues. Germline values: CDR1 GTSNPN, CDR2 SVGIG (reference sequence). V was clipped by 0 bases and J by 9 bases, with 12 bases between them.

The V gene is TRBV5-6, the J gene TRBJ2-5; 8 nucleotides line up with TRBD2. From germline, CDR1 is SGHDT and CDR2 YYEEEE. The junction had 6 bases not matched to a gene; V was cut back by 0 bases and J by 2 bases. CDR3 size: 16 residues. CDR3 amino acids: CASSLGLAGIQETQYF. The CDR3 DNA is TGTGCCAGCAGCTTGGGGCTAGCGGGTATACAAGAGACCCAGTACTTC. The whole variable domain, filled in from reference TRBV5-6 and TRBJ2-5, reads DAGVTQSPTHLIKTRGQQVTLRCSPKSGHDTVSWYQQALGQGPQFIFQYYEEEERQRGNFPDRFSGHQFPNYSSELNVNALLLGDSALYLCASSLGLAGIQETQYFGPGTRLLVL.

The chain employs TRBV5-1 and TRBJ2-1, with 10 bases that match TRBD1. This CDR3 has 14 residues. Germline CDR1 SGHRS, CDR2 YFSETQ. With 3 bases clipped from V and 5 bases from J, the junction kept 2 bases outside the gene matches. The DNA for the CDR3 is TGCGCCAGCAGCTACGGGACAGGGGACAATGAGCAGTTCTTC. It is translated as CASSYGTGDNEQFF. The entire variable domain, with the rest obtained from reference TRBV5-1 and TRBJ2-1, is as follows: KAGVTQTPRYLIKTRGQQVTLSCSPISGHRSVSWYQQTPGQGLQFLFEYFSETQRNKGNFPGRFSGRQFSNSRSEMNVSTLELGDSALYLCASSYGTGDNEQFFGPGTRLTVL.

This chain connects TRBV28 to TRBJ1-2; the D gene is possibly TRBD1 (5 bases). The germline gives CDR1 MDHEN, CDR2 SYDVKM. This CDR3 has 14 amino acids. V was trimmed by 8 bases and J by 5 bases, leaving 18 bases between them. DNA of the CDR3: TGTGCCAGCGTGAGGCAGGGTCGCAGGTATGGCTACACCTTC. Encoded protein: CASVRQGRRYGYTF.